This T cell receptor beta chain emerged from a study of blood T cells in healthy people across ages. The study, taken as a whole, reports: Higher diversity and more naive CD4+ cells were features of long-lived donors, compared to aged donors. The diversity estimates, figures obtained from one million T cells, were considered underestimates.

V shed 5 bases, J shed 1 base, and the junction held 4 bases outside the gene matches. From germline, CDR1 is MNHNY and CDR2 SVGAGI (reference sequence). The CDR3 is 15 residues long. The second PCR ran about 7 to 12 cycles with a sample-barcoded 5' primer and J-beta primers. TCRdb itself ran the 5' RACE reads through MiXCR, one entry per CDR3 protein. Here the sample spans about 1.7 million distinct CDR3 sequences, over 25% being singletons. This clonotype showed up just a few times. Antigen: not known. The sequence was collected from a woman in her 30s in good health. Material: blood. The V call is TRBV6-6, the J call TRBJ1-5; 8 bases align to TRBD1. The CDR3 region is CASSVQGGSNQPQHF. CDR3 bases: TGTGCCAGCAGTGTACAGGGGGGAAGCAATCAGCCCCAGCATTTT.